This TCR beta chain stems from a study of T cells in localized non-small cell lung cancer. This CDR3 region has 15 residues. J gave up 1 base and V 4 bases, and 4 bases lay outside the gene matches. CDR1 is SGHRS and CDR2 is YFSETQ in the germline V gene. Worth noting for this clone: The target antigen is unknown.

Study-level results: T cell clonality was highest in uninvolved adjacent lung, above tumor. Researchers found a median around 61 of the top 100 tumor clones in adjacent lung.

TCRdb's copy holds only in-frame clones and misses some; the assay was immunoSEQ multiplex PCR. Of 750 to 1,000 clones in the sample, 15% to 20% were seen once. This receptor was taken from a male donor aged 60 or older with stage III lung adenocarcinoma. The sample in question was normal lung tissue next to the tumor, obtained before any cancer treatment. The rearrangement links TRBV5-1 to TRBJ1-1; 10 positions match TRBD1. CDR3 in DNA: TGCGCCAGCAGCGCCTGGGACAGGGGGAACACTGAAGCTTTCTTT. Translation: CASSAWDRGNTEAFF.